This T cell receptor beta chain was sequenced during a study of radiation and T cells in renal cell carcinoma. Across the whole study: Nephrectomy followed 15 Gy stereotactic body radiation by 4 weeks. Study results and caveats: Top tumor clonotypes rose in blood 2 weeks post-radiation, then contracted. Baseline intratumoral clonotype presence is unknown without pretreatment biopsies.

The assay was immunoSEQ multiplex PCR, and TCRdb's table has in-frame clones only and misses some. The repertoire holds roughly 120,000 clones, 80% to 90% seen once, with about 1.9% in the top ten. Trimming shortened V by 4 bases and J by 3 bases, and 22 bases separated the two germline ends. The CDR3 is made up of 17 amino acids. CDR1 is SGHDT, CDR2 YYEEEE, per germline. Time point given: blood 2 weeks post-SBRT. Treatment: 15 Gy SBRT to primary tumor, nephrectomy 4 weeks later. The tumor was a clear cell renal cell carcinoma. Comments on this clone: Its antigen is as yet unknown.

This chain links TRBV5-6 with TRBJ1-2, with D tentatively TRBD1 (6 bases). Sample: blood, taken from a patient whose treatment included radiotherapy and nephrectomy. The clonotype originates from a woman aged 55-70 years with renal cell carcinoma. The CDR3 DNA is TGTGCCAGCAGCGATGGGCCACCGGGGCAGGGGTACTATGGCTACACCTTC. The encoded protein is CASSDGPPGQGYYGYTF.